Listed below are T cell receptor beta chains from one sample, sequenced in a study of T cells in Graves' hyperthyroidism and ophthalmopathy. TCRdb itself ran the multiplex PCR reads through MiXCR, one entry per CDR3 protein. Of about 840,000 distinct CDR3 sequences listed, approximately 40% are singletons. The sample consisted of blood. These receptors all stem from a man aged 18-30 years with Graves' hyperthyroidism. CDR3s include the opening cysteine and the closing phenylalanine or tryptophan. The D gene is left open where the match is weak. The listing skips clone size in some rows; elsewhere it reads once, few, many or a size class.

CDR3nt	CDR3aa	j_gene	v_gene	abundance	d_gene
TGCGCCAGCAGCGAAGCAACGGGGGCAACTAATGAAAAACTGTTTTTT	CASSEATGATNEKLFF	TRBJ1-4	TRBV5-1	many	.
TGTGCCAGCAGCTTGGACAGGGGTTCAGCTAACTATGGCTACACCTTC	CASSLDRGSANYGYTF	TRBJ1-2	TRBV7-2	once	TRBD1
TGCAGTCCAAAACAGGGGTGGGGCACTGAAGCTTTCTTT	CSPKQGWGTEAFF	TRBJ1-1	TRBV20-1	.	TRBD1
TGTGCCAGCAGTGAATTGGGTTTATCCAATCAGCCCCAGCATTTT	CASSELGLSNQPQHF	TRBJ1-5	TRBV6-1	.	.
TGTGCCAGCAGCGCCTCCGGGACGATCTATGGCTACACCTTC	CASSASGTIYGYTF	TRBJ1-2	TRBV7-9	.	.
TGCAGTGCCAACCTGCAAGCGCAACGCTCCTACGAGCAGTACTTC	CSANLQAQRSYEQYF	TRBJ2-7	TRBV20-1	few	.
TGTGCCAGCAGTGAACGCGGGGGTTATACGCAGTATTTT	CASSERGGYTQYF	TRBJ2-3	TRBV2	.	TRBD2
TGCGCCAGCAGCTTGGGCTCCTTCTACGAGCAGTACTTC	CASSLGSFYEQYF	TRBJ2-7	TRBV5-1	few	.
TGTGCCAGCAAGTTGGGGCTTGGCTACACCTTC	CASKLGLGYTF	TRBJ1-2	TRBV25-1	.	.
TGTGCCAGCAGCTATGGGGGCGCTAATGAAAAACTGTTTTTT	CASSYGGANEKLFF	TRBJ1-4	TRBV6-5	.	.
TGTGCCAGCAGCTCCCCCGGGACGTTACAAGAGACCCAGTACTTC	CASSSPGTLQETQYF	TRBJ2-5	TRBV5-1	.	.
TGTGCCAGCAGCTCGGACAGGCACACTGAAGCTTTCTTT	CASSSDRHTEAFF	TRBJ1-1	TRBV5-4	.	TRBD1
TGTGCCAGCAGCGTGGAGGTAGCGGGAGGGCTAGACACCGGGGAGCTGTTTTTT	CASSVEVAGGLDTGELFF	TRBJ2-2	TRBV9	.	TRBD2
TGTGCCAGCAGCTTATCCGCTAGCGGGGAAGAGACCCAGTACTTC	CASSLSASGEETQYF	TRBJ2-5	TRBV7-9	.	TRBD2
TGTGCCAGCAGTGAAGCACCCAACAGGGTAGCGGCTAATGAAAAACTGTTTTTT	CASSEAPNRVAANEKLFF	TRBJ1-4	TRBV6-1	.	.
TGTGCCACCGGGACAGGGGATGATCAGCCCCAGCATTTT	CATGTGDDQPQHF	TRBJ1-5	TRBV10-3	.	TRBD1
TGTGCCAGCAGCTTAGCACTAGCGGGAGTAACCGGGGAGCTGTTTTTT	CASSLALAGVTGELFF	TRBJ2-2	TRBV7-6	many	TRBD2
TGTGCCAGCTCGGCAGGGCATGGCTACACCTTC	CASSAGHGYTF	TRBJ1-2	TRBV19	many	.
TGTGCCAGCAGCGAAGACTTGCGGGGGGTTGAAGCTTTCTTT	CASSEDLRGVEAFF	TRBJ1-1	TRBV7-2	few	.
TGTGCCAGCAGTTTCGGTCCAGATCAAGCTTTCTTT	CASSFGPDQAFF	TRBJ1-1	TRBV12-3/TRBV12-4	.	.
TGTGCCAGCAGCTTAGAAGGACGGAATAGCAATCAGCCCCAGCATTTT	CASSLEGRNSNQPQHF	TRBJ1-5	TRBV7-8	.	.
TGTGCCAGCAGCCTCGACAGGGGGCGCTTAGACTATGGCTACACCTTC	CASSLDRGRLDYGYTF	TRBJ1-2	TRBV9	.	TRBD1
TGCAGTGCTCCCCGGACTAGCGAAAGACTCGAGCAGTACTTC	CSAPRTSERLEQYF	TRBJ2-7	TRBV20-1	.	TRBD2
TGTGCCAGCGGTCAGACAGGGGCGAACACTGAAGCTTTCTTT	CASGQTGANTEAFF	TRBJ1-1	TRBV25-1	few	TRBD1
TGTGCCAGCAGCCGGGGGGCAGGAGACACCGGGGAGCTGTTTTTT	CASSRGAGDTGELFF	TRBJ2-2	TRBV7-9	many	.
TGTGCCAGCAGCCAAGATAGTGCCAGAATGAACACTGAAGCTTTCTTT	CASSQDSARMNTEAFF	TRBJ1-1	TRBV3-1	.	.
TGTGCCAGCAGCCGATTGTCCCAGGGGCCGACGGAACCCTACGAGCAGTACTTC	CASSRLSQGPTEPYEQYF	TRBJ2-7	TRBV14	.	.
TGTGCCAGCAGTTACGGGGGGGGCGATGGCTACACCTTC	CASSYGGGDGYTF	TRBJ1-2	TRBV2	.	.
TGTGCCAGCAGTCCCGGGGGGGGCCCTCAGCCCCAGCATTTT	CASSPGGGPQPQHF	TRBJ1-5	TRBV7-2	few	.
TGTGCCAGCAGCCAAGATCGGCAGGGTGCGGGGGAGCAGTACTTC	CASSQDRQGAGEQYF	TRBJ2-7	TRBV9	.	.
TGCGCCAGCAGCCAGTCGGAGTACGAGACCCAGTACTTC	CASSQSEYETQYF	TRBJ2-5	TRBV4-1	.	.
TGTGCCAGCAGGGGTACAGGGGGCAAGGGCTACGAGCAGTACTTC	CASRGTGGKGYEQYF	TRBJ2-7	TRBV6-5	.	TRBD1
TGCGCCAGCAGCCCCGAGTCCGCCTACGAGCAGTACTTC	CASSPESAYEQYF	TRBJ2-7	TRBV4-1	.	.
TGTGCCAGCAGTCCTGGGACTAGCGGGAGTGAGACCCAGTACTTC	CASSPGTSGSETQYF	TRBJ2-5	TRBV12-3/TRBV12-4	.	TRBD2
TGTGCCAGCAGCTCATCCGGGACCGGTAACGGCTACACCTTC	CASSSSGTGNGYTF	TRBJ1-2	TRBV7-9	.	.
TGTGCCAGCTCACCCCCCCGGACTGTGAACACTGAAGCTTTCTTT	CASSPPRTVNTEAFF	TRBJ1-1	TRBV7-2	.	.
TGCGCCAGCAGCCAAGAAAACAGCCGCAATCAGCCCCAGCATTTT	CASSQENSRNQPQHF	TRBJ1-5	TRBV4-1	.	.
TGCAGCGTTGAAGATCAGGGCACAGATACGCAGTATTTT	CSVEDQGTDTQYF	TRBJ2-3	TRBV29-1	.	.
TGTGCCAGCAGTTACGGTGGGAAGGCAGCGGGTAACTATGGCTACACCTTC	CASSYGGKAAGNYGYTF	TRBJ1-2	TRBV25-1	.	.
TGTGCCAGCAGCCCCCCGGGACACCAAAATCAGCCCCAGCATTTT	CASSPPGHQNQPQHF	TRBJ1-5	TRBV7-9	few	.
TGCAGCGCCCAAATGTTGTGGGCCGGCCACTACGAGCAGTACTTC	CSAQMLWAGHYEQYF	TRBJ2-7	TRBV29-1	.	.
TGTGCCAGCAGCGCCGACGCAGGGGGCTCTGGAAACACCATATATTTT	CASSADAGGSGNTIYF	TRBJ1-3	TRBV9	few	TRBD1
TGTGCCAGCAGGGGGACTAGCCAAGAGCAGTACTTC	CASRGTSQEQYF	TRBJ2-7	TRBV7-2	few	TRBD2
TGCGCCAGCAGCGTGGATAAGAACTATGGCTACACCTTC	CASSVDKNYGYTF	TRBJ1-2	TRBV5-1	many	.
TGTGCCAGCAGAGAACCTGGGACAGGAGGCTCACCCCTCCACTTT	CASREPGTGGSPLHF	TRBJ1-6	TRBV25-1	.	TRBD1
TGTGCCAGCAGTGCCCTTACAGGGATCACCGGGGAGCTGTTTTTT	CASSALTGITGELFF	TRBJ2-2	TRBV9	.	.